This is a list of T cell receptor beta chains from one sample in a study of metastatic and nonmetastatic thyroid tumors. TCRdb re-called the PCR reads via MiXCR. The sample contains about 36,000 clones, around 20% of which appear only once. Sequencing used blood. The receptors derive from a female donor with papillary thyroid cancer or a benign thyroid nodule (not recorded which). Some clones in this sample may be carry-over from other donors' samples. Each CDR3 is given with its conserved first and last residue. A D gene is named only where the DNA matches it firmly. Only part of the rows carry a size: once, few, many, or a class if the clone is expanded.

clone size	D gene	V gene	J gene	CDR3 DNA	CDR3 protein
-	-	TRBV6-2/TRBV6-3	TRBJ1-5	TGTGCCAGCATCTATTTTTCCGCGGTGGCAAGCAATCAGCCCCAGCATTTT	CASIYFSAVASNQPQHF
many	-	TRBV12-3/TRBV12-4	TRBJ2-2	TGTGCCAGTCGGGGCGGAGGTTCGGACACCGGGGAGCTGTTTTTT	CASRGGGSDTGELFF
-	-	TRBV20-1	TRBJ2-2	TGCAGTGCAGCCGCCAGCGGACTAACCGGGGAGCTGTTTTTT	CSAAASGLTGELFF
-	-	TRBV5-1	TRBJ1-1	TGCGCCAGCAGCTTGGCGCGGGGCTTTAACACTGAAGCTTTCTTT	CASSLARGFNTEAFF
many	-	TRBV14	TRBJ2-5	TGTGCCAGCAGCTTAAATCGGGAGACCCAGTACTTC	CASSLNRETQYF
many	-	TRBV7-8	TRBJ2-1	TGTGCCAGCAGCTTAGGCGGTAGCGGCAACAATGAGCAGTTCTTC	CASSLGGSGNNEQFF
many	TRBD1	TRBV7-9	TRBJ2-7	TGTGCCAGCAGCTCGAGACAGGGGAGGTACGAGCAGTACTTC	CASSSRQGRYEQYF
many	-	TRBV20-1	TRBJ2-3	TGCAGTGCTAGAGGAGCCCCCTCGCAGTATTTT	CSARGAPSQYF
-	-	TRBV20-1	TRBJ2-7	TGCAGTGCTAGAACTGGCGCTTCCTACGAGCAGTACTTC	CSARTGASYEQYF
many	TRBD2	TRBV2	TRBJ2-3	TGTGCCAGCAGTAGACTAGCGGGAGGGCGTGCAGATACGCAGTATTTT	CASSRLAGGRADTQYF
-	-	TRBV27	TRBJ1-2	TGTGCCAGCAGAGTACAGGGAAGGGTCTACACCTTC	CASRVQGRVYTF
many	-	TRBV2	TRBJ1-5	TGTGCCAGCAGTGGGGGAAACGGCCAGCCCCAGCATTTT	CASSGGNGQPQHF